This section outlines one T cell receptor (beta chain) sequence together with its context. These data come from a study of blood T cell repertoires in COVID-19. In the study overall: Italy, Spain and the United States were the sources of the convalescent and acute COVID-19 samples. PBMCs, B-cell-depleted T cells, or T cells provided the cDNA or gDNA that made up the material.

In the authors' methods: By means of reference gene primer amplification, nucleated cell counts were estimated. The repertoire was sequenced with immunoSEQ multiplex PCR; TCRdb's copy has only in-frame clones and lacks some. V, J and clone size reflect that table, while D and trimming were determined from the DNA. The sample carries about 50,000 clones, roughly 91% recorded once. The germline V gene encodes CDR1 GTSNPN and CDR2 SVGIG (reference sequence). There are 15 residues in the CDR3. J was trimmed by 1 base and V by 2 bases; bases with no gene match: 3. The chain combines TRBV30 with TRBJ2-3; 10 bases are a match to TRBD2. The clonotype comes from a man of 80 years or more with active or convalescent COVID-19. Sequencing was done on a sample of peripheral blood. The CDR3 bases are TGTGCCTGGAGTTACACTAGCGGGGGCACAGATACGCAGTATTTT. Translating gives CAWSYTSGGTDTQYF.